This TCR beta chain was found in a study of blood T cells in healthy people across ages. The study's findings and limits: Not knowing donor CMV status may have confounded expanded clonotype changes. Age brought a roughly linear fall in TCR beta diversity measured per million T cells.

This clonotype showed up just a few times. Its antigen remains unknown. The second PCR ran roughly 7 to 12 cycles with a sample-barcoded 5' primer and J-beta primers. Each CDR3 protein gets one entry after TCRdb re-called the 5' RACE reads with MiXCR. The sample contains fewer than 900,000 distinct CDR3 sequences, roughly 50% of which appear only once. Every donor gave approximately 10 milliliters of peripheral blood. The specimen sequenced was blood. This TCR came from a woman in her sixties in good health.

CDR3 residues: CASSLIGQGHQPQHF. The DNA for the CDR3 is TGTGCCAGCAGTTTAATCGGACAGGGGCATCAGCCCCAGCATTTT. The genes are TRBV12-3 or TRBV12-4 and TRBJ1-5, with TRBD1 matching 9 bases. With V trimmed by 2 bases and J by 5 bases, 4 bases remained unmatched. CDR3 length: 15 residues.